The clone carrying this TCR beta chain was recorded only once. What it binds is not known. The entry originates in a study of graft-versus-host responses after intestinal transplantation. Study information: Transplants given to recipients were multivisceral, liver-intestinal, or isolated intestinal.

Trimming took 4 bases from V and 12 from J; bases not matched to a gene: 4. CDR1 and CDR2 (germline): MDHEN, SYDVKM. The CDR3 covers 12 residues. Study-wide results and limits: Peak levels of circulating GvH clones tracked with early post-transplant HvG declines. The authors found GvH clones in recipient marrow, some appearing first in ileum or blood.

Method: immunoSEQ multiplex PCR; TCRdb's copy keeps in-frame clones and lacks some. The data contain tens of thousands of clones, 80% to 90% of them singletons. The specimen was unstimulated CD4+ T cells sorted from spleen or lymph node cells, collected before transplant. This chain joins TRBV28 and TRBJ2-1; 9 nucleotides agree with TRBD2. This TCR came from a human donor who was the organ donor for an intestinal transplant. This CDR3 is CASSSGTSLQFF. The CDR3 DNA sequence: TGTGCCAGCAGTTCCGGGACTAGCCTGCAGTTCTTC.